The clone carrying this T cell receptor (beta chain) was detected many times. The target antigen is unknown. The CDR3 is made up of 20 amino acids. Germline lookup yields CDR1 SGHVS and CDR2 FNYEAQ. V lost 5 bases, J lost 3 bases, and 15 bases stayed unmatched. TCRdb re-analysed the reads in MiXCR, keeping a single row per CDR3 protein. The sample records about half a million distinct CDR3 sequences, roughly 43% being singletons. This specimen belongs to a study of T cell repertoires in cytomegalovirus infection. Looking at the study overall: Selection of CMV epitopes for the study included recently identified HLA-C-restricted and well-studied HLA-B-restricted ones. CMV infection and matching HLA type were both indicated by public TCR beta signatures.

Study-level results: Cumulative frequency (of public TCR beta family members) identified carriers of CMV plus the relevant HLA. In two of eight donors, the top clonotype was HLA-C-restricted CMV-specific.

This specimen consisted of cultured PBMCs, obtained from culture after CMV antigen stimulation. The sequence was obtained from a human donor in good health (CMV status not recorded). Some clones in this sample may be carry-over from other donors' samples. The V gene is TRBV7-6, the J gene TRBJ2-1; 14 nucleotides match TRBD2. CDR3 in DNA: TGTGCCAGCAGCCCACTCCCGGGACTAGCGGGAGACCCCCTCTACAATGAGCAGTTCTTC. Amino acid sequence: CASSPLPGLAGDPLYNEQFF. Drawing the rest from reference TRBV7-6 and TRBJ2-1, the complete variable domain is GAGVSQSPRYKVTKRGQDVALRCDPISGHVSLYWYRQALGQGPEFLTYFNYEAQQDKSGLPNDRFSAERPEGSISTLTIQRTEQRDSAMYRCASSPLPGLAGDPLYNEQFFGPGTRLTVL.